This T cell receptor (beta chain) derives from a study of blood T cell repertoires in COVID-19. Overall study context: Spain, Italy and the United States supplied samples that represented acute and convalescent COVID-19. T cells, B-cell-depleted T cells, or PBMCs provided the cDNA or gDNA that served as material.

Per the authors' pipeline: Scientists estimated how many nucleated cells there were by amplifying reference gene primers. The data were produced by immunoSEQ multiplex PCR, yet TCRdb's version contains in-frame clones alone and is incomplete. V and J calls and clone size come straight from that table; D and trimming were deduced from the DNA. The sample includes 200,000 to 250,000 clones, approximately 84% of them seen just once. This CDR3 has 15 amino acids. Germline CDR1 and CDR2: SNHLY and FYNNEI. Unmatched junction bases numbered 8, after V lost 6 bases and J lost 2 bases. The specimen was peripheral blood. This TCR was sampled from a man over 45 with acute or convalescent COVID-19. This chain uses TRBV2 with TRBJ1-1; 8 bases agree with TRBD1. CDR3 loop: CASRGDRPYNTEAFF. CDR3 nucleotide sequence: TGTGCCAGCAGGGGGGACAGGCCGTATAACACTGAAGCTTTCTTT.